This T cell receptor (beta chain) was documented in a study of blood T cell repertoires in COVID-19. Study-wide context: From the United States, Italy and Spain came samples of acute and convalescent COVID-19. The cDNA or gDNA used as material had been derived from T cells, B-cell-depleted T cells, or PBMCs.

As handled by the study authors: Using reference gene primer amplification, nucleated cell counts were estimated. Data came from immunoSEQ multiplex PCR; TCRdb stores just in-frame clones and leaves some out. The DNA was the basis for D and trimming; V, J and clone size are from that table. This sample has around 78,000 clones, with roughly 88% found just once. With 5 bases clipped from V and 2 bases from J, the junction kept 6 bases outside the gene matches. Germline V gives CDR1 MNHEY, CDR2 SVGEGT. There are 17 residues in the CDR3. This chain joins TRBV6-2 or TRBV6-3 and TRBJ1-6; 10 nucleotides line up with TRBD1. The sample was peripheral blood. This sequence originates from a human donor in a cohort sampled during active COVID-19. CDR3 coding DNA: TGTGCCAGCAGTAACCGGGACAGGGGAACCTATAATTCACCCCTCCACTTT. Translating gives CASSNRDRGTYNSPLHF.